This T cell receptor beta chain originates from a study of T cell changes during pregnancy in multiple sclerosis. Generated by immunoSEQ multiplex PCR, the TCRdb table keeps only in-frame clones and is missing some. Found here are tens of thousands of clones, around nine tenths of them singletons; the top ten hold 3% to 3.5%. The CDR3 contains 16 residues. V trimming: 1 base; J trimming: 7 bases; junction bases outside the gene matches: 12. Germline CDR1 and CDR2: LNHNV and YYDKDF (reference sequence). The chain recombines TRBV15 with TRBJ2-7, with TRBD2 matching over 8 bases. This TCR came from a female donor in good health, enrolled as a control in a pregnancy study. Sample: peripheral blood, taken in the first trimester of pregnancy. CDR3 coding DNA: TGTGCCACCAGCAGAGTCCTGGGACTAGGAAGGACTGAGCAGTACTTC. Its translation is CATSRVLGLGRTEQYF.